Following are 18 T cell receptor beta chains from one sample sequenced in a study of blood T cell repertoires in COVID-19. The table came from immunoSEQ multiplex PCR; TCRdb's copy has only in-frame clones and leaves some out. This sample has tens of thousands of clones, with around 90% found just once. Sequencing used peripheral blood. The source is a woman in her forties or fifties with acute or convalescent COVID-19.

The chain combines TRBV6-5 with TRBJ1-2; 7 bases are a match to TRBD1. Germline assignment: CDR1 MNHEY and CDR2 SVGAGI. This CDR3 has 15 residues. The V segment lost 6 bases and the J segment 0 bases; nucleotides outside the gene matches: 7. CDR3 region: CASRYRGRANYGYTF. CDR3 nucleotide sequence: TGTGCCAGCAGATACAGGGGTAGGGCTAACTATGGCTACACCTTC.

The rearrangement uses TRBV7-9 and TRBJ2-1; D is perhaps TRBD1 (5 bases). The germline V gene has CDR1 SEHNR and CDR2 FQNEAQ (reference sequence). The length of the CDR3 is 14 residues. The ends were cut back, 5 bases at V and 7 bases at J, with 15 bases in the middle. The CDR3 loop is CASSPDPGLNEQFF. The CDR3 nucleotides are TGTGCCAGCAGCCCAGACCCAGGGTTAAATGAGCAGTTCTTC.

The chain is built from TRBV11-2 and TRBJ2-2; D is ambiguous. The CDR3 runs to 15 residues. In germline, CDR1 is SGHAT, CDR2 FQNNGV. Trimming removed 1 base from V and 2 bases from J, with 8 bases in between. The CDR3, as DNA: TGTGCCAGCAGCTTAGTAACAGCCAACACCGGGGAGCTGTTTTTT. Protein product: CASSLVTANTGELFF.

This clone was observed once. CDR3 nucleotides: TGTGCCAGCAGTTCAGAGACACGCCTCCACTTT. It codes for CASSSETRLHF. The chain couples TRBV28 to TRBJ1-6; the D is unclear. V was clipped by 4 bases and J by 15 bases, with 10 bases between them. CDR1 and CDR2 from the germline V gene are MDHEN and SYDVKM. The CDR3 is 11 amino acids.

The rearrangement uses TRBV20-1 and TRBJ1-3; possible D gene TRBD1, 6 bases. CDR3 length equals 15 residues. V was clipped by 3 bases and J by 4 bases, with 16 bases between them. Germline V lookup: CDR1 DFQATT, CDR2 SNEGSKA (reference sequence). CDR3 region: CSASGAQGGGNTIYF. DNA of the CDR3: TGCAGTGCTAGTGGGGCACAGGGCGGAGGAAACACCATATATTTT.

This CDR3 reads CASMGAKSYEQYF. In DNA, the CDR3 is TGTGCCAGCATGGGGGCCAAGAGCTACGAGCAGTACTTC. The J gene is TRBJ2-7, the V gene TRBV2, with D possibly matching TRBD1 (6 bases). The germline gives CDR1 SNHLY, CDR2 FYNNEI. CDR3 size: 13 residues. Trimming took off 7 bases at V and 3 bases at J, with 13 bases between the two ends.

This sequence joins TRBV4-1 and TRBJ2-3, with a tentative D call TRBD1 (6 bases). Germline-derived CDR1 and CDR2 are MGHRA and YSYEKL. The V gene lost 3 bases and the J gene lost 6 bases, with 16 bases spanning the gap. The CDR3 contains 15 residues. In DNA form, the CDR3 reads TGCGCCAGCAGCCATGGCAGAGGGGACACGGATACGCAGTATTTT. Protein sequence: CASSHGRGDTDTQYF.

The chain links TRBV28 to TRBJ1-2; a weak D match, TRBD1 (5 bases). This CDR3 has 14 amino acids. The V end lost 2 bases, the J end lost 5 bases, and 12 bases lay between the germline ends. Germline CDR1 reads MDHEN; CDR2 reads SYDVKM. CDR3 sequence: CASSLQAGLYGYTF. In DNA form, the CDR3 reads TGTGCCAGCAGTTTACAGGCAGGGTTATATGGCTACACCTTC.

CDR3 sequence: CASSYSNLGGNEQFF. The DNA of the CDR3 is TGTGCCAGCAGTTACTCGAATCTAGGTGGCAATGAGCAGTTCTTC. J is TRBJ2-1 and V is TRBV6-5; D ambiguous. Germline V CDR1 and CDR2: MNHEY, SVGAGI. V was pared by 0 bases and J by 6 bases, with 12 bases between. This CDR3 spans 15 amino acids.

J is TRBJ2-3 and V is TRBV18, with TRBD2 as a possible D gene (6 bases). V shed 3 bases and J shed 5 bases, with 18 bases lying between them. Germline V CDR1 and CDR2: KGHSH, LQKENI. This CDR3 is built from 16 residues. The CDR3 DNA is TGTGCCAGCTCACCGGGTCTAGCGCATAAAAGAGATACGCAGTATTTT. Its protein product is CASSPGLAHKRDTQYF. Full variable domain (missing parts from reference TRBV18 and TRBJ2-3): NAGVMQNPRHLVRRRGQEARLRCSPMKGHSHVYWYRQLPEEGLKFMVYLQKENIIDESGMPKERFSAEFPKEGPSILRIQQVVRGDSAAYFCASSPGLAHKRDTQYFGPGTRLTVL.

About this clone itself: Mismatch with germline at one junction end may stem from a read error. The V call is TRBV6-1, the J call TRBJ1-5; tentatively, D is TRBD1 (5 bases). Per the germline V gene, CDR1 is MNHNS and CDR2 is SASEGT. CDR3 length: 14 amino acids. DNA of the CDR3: TGTGCCAGCAGCGAAGGGGAGGGCAATCAGCCCCAGCATTTT. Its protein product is CASSEGEGNQPQHF.

CDR3 residues: CASSQQGEGGYTF. The CDR3, as DNA: TGTGCCAGCTCACAACAGGGTGAGGGCGGCTACACCTTC. The V call is TRBV18, the J call TRBJ1-2, with D possibly matching TRBD1 (6 bases). In germline, CDR1 is KGHSH, CDR2 LQKENI. The length of the CDR3 is 13 residues. The V and J ends lost 4 bases and 8 bases respectively, with 14 bases between them.

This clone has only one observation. The CDR3 reads CASSEKSSYNEQFF. Here the CDR3 DNA reads TGTGCCAGTAGTGAGAAGAGCTCCTACAATGAGCAGTTCTTC. The chain combines TRBV19 with TRBJ2-1; D is unclear. The V and J ends lost 5 bases and 0 bases respectively, with 8 bases between them. Germline V gives CDR1 LNHDA, CDR2 SQIVND (reference sequence). The CDR3 totals 14 residues. The whole variable domain, filled in from reference TRBV19 and TRBJ2-1, reads DGGITQSPKYLFRKEGQNVTLSCEQNLNHDAMYWYRQDPGQGLRLIYYSQIVNDFQKGDIAEGYSVSREKKESFPLTVTSAQKNPTAFYLCASSEKSSYNEQFFGPGTRLTVL.

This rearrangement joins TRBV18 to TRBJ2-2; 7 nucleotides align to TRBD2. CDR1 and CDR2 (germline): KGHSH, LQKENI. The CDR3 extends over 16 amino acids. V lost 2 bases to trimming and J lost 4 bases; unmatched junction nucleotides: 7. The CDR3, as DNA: TGTGCCAGCTCACCAGCCGTACGCGGGAGCACCGGGGAGCTGTTTTTT. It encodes CASSPAVRGSTGELFF.

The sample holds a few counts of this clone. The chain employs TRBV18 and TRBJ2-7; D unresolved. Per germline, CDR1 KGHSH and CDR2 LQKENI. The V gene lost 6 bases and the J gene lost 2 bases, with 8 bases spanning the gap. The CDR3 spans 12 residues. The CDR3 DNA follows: TGTGCCAGCTCGGGCGCTACCTACGAGCAGTACTTC. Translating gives CASSGATYEQYF.

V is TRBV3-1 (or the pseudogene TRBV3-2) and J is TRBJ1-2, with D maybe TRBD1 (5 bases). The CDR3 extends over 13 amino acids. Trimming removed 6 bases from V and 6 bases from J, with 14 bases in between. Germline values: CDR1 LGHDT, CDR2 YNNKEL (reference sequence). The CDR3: CASSTGGIDGYTF. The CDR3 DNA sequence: TGTGCCAGCAGTACCGGGGGGATCGATGGCTACACCTTC.

DNA of the CDR3: TGTGCCAGCAGCGCTAGGGAGGGGAGGGGAACTAATGAAAAACTGTTTTTT. Encoded protein: CASSAREGRGTNEKLFF. V and J are TRBV13 and TRBJ1-4; TRBD1 is a possible D gene (5 bases). Per germline, CDR1 PRHDT and CDR2 FYEKMQ (reference sequence). Trimming shortened V by 5 bases and J by 1 base, and 17 bases separated the two germline ends. This CDR3 has 17 amino acids.

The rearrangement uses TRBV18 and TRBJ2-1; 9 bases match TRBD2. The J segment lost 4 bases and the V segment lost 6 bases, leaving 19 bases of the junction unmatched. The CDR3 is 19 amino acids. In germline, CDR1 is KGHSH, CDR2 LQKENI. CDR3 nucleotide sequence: TGTGCCAGCTCCCTTAAACCCGGGACTAGCCCACCAAATTACAATGAGCAGTTCTTC. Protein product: CASSLKPGTSPPNYNEQFF.